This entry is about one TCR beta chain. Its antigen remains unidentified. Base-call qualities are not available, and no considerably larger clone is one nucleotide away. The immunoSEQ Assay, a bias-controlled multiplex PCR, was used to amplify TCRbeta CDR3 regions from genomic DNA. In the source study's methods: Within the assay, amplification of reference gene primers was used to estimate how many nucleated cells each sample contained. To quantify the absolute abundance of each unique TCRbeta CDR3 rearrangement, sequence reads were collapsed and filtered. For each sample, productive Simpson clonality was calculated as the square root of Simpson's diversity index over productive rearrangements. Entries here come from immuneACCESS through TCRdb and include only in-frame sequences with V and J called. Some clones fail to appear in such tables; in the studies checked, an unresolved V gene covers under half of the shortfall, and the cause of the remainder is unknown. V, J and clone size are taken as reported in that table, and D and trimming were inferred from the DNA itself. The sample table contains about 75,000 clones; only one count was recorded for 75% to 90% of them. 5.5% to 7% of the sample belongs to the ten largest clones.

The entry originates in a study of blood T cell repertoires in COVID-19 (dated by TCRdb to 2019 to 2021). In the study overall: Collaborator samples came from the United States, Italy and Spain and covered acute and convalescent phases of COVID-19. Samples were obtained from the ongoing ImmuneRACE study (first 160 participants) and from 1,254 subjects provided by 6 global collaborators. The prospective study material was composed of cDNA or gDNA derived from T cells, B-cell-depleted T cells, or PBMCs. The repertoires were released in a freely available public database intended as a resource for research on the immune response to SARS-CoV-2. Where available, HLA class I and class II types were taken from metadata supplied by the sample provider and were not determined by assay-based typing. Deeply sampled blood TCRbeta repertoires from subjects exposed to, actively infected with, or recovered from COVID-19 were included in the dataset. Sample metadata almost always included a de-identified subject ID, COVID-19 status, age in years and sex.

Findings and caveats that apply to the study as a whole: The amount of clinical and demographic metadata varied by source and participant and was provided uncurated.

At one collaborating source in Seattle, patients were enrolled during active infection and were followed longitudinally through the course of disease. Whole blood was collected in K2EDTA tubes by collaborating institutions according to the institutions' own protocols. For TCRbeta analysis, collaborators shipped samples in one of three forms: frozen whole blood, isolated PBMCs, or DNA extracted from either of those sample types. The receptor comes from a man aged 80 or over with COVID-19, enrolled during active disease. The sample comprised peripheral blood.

CDR3 reads: CASGAMTATNEKLFF. The nucleotide sequence reads TGTGCCAGCGGGGCCATGACAGCAACTAATGAAAAACTGTTTTTT. This chain joins TRBV7-6 to TRBJ1-4; TRBD1 is a weak D gene call, 5 bases matching. The CDR3 sequence holds 15 residues, the cysteine and phenylalanine included. Of all the DNA, just the CDR3 is kept, 45 bases in frame from base 1. CDR1 SGHVS and CDR2 FNYEAQ are derived from the germline V gene. The V end loses 8 bases and the J end loses 0 bases, and a stretch of 13 bases separates them. When the CDR3 is completed using the reference TRBV7-6 and TRBJ1-4 genes on either side, the full variable domain is GAGVSQSPRYKVTKRGQDVALRCDPISGHVSLYWYRQALGQGPEFLTYFNYEAQQDKSGLPNDRFSAERPEGSISTLTIQRTEQRDSAMYRCASGAMTATNEKLFFGSGTQLSVL.